Listed below are T cell receptor beta chains from one sample, sequenced in a study of CD8 T cells in Susac syndrome. A single record per CDR3 protein comes from TCRdb applying MiXCR to the immunoSEQ multiplex PCR reads. Of roughly 110,000 distinct CDR3 sequences listed, around nine tenths are singletons. The specimen sequenced was CD4+ T cells from PBMCs. These receptors were taken from a human donor in good health. The CDR3 runs from the conserved cysteine through the conserved F or W. A D gene is named only where the DNA matches it firmly. Rows may omit the clone size; those that give it use once, few, many or a size class.

J gene,V gene,clone size,D gene,CDR3 DNA,CDR3 protein
TRBJ1-5,TRBV6-2/TRBV6-3,-,-,TGTGCCAGCAGTCAACCCGCGGCAGAAAGTTATAGCAATCAGCCCCAGCATTTT,CASSQPAAESYSNQPQHF
TRBJ2-1,TRBV3-1,-,-,TGTGCCAGCAGCCAAGATTCTAGGGACAATGAGCAGTTCTTC,CASSQDSRDNEQFF
TRBJ2-1,TRBV29-1,-,-,TGCAGCGTTGAAGAAAAGAAGAGGGGGAGAGGCTTCTCCTACAATGAGCAGTTCTTC,CSVEEKKRGRGFSYNEQFF
TRBJ1-2,TRBV2,-,-,TGTGCCAGCAGTGAAGCAGGGTCCCTTGGCTACACCTTC,CASSEAGSLGYTF
TRBJ1-3,TRBV12-3/TRBV12-4,-,-,TGTGCCAGCAGCCCCATGGGTCCCCTGGGAGGAAACACCATATATTTT,CASSPMGPLGGNTIYF
TRBJ2-1,TRBV7-9,-,TRBD2,TGTGCCAGCAGCTTCATGGGAGGGCTGCACAATGAGCAGTTCTTC,CASSFMGGLHNEQFF
TRBJ2-7,TRBV24-1,-,TRBD2,TGTGCCACCGTGGTTCGGGGACTAGCTCGCGAGCAGTACTTC,CATVVRGLAREQYF
TRBJ2-3,TRBV20-1,-,TRBD2,TGCAGTGCTAGAGGGCGGGGGGGCACAGATACGCAGTATTTT,CSARGRGGTDTQYF
TRBJ2-1,TRBV9,-,TRBD2,TGTGCCAGCAGCTTCGGGGGGGAAGTCGATGAGCAGTTCTTC,CASSFGGEVDEQFF
TRBJ2-5,TRBV3-1,-,-,TGTGCCAGCAGCCAAATCGGGACATACGAAGAGACCCAGTACTTC,CASSQIGTYEETQYF
TRBJ2-4,TRBV7-2,-,TRBD2,TGTGCCAGCAGCTTAAAGCGGGGAAACAACCTAGCCAAAAACATTCAGTACTTC,CASSLKRGNNLAKNIQYF
TRBJ2-5,TRBV19,-,-,TGTGCCAGTAGTATAGTAGGAGCGGACCGCGAGACCCAGTACTTC,CASSIVGADRETQYF
TRBJ1-2,TRBV14,-,-,TGTGCCAGCAGCCAAGATACGGGATTCTATGGCTACACCTTC,CASSQDTGFYGYTF
TRBJ1-4,TRBV5-6,-,-,TGTGCCAGCAGCCCGGGGGGTATGGCAGGGTATGAAAAACTGTTTTTT,CASSPGGMAGYEKLFF
TRBJ2-1,TRBV20-1,-,TRBD2,TGCAGTGCTAGAGATAACCTAGCGGGGAACAATGAGCAGCTCTTC,CSARDNLAGNNEQLF
TRBJ2-1,TRBV20-1,-,-,TGCAGTGCTAGCGGCGGTACCAATGAGCAGTTCTTC,CSASGGTNEQFF
TRBJ2-7,TRBV7-9,-,-,TGTGCCAGCAGCCAAGTCGGAGCCAGCTCCTACGAGCAGTACTTC,CASSQVGASSYEQYF
TRBJ2-7,TRBV4-3,-,TRBD1,TGCGCCAGCAGCCGGGGACAGCTCTCCTACGAGCAGTACTTC,CASSRGQLSYEQYF
TRBJ1-1,TRBV19,-,-,TGTGCCAGTAGTATCGGGGAAAACACTGAAGCTTTCTTT,CASSIGENTEAFF
TRBJ1-2,TRBV29-1,-,-,TGCAGCGTCAAATTGCTGAGGGATAGTGGCTACACCTTC,CSVKLLRDSGYTF
TRBJ2-3,TRBV29-1,-,TRBD1,TGCAGCGTCGAGGTGACAGGGATGGGCACAGATACGCAGTATTTT,CSVEVTGMGTDTQYF
TRBJ2-5,TRBV12-3/TRBV12-4,-,-,-,CASSFRGRETQYF
TRBJ2-3,TRBV5-1,once,-,TGCGCCAGCAGCTTGGGGGCGGAGACGCAGTATTTT,CASSLGAETQYF
TRBJ1-3,TRBV2,-,-,TGTGCCAGCAGCGGGAGGACAGCTGGAAACACCATATATTTT,CASSGRTAGNTIYF
TRBJ1-6,TRBV7-8,-,-,TGTGCCAGCAGCTCCAGGACAGACCGATCACCCCTCCACTTT,CASSSRTDRSPLHF
TRBJ2-1,TRBV14,-,TRBD1,TGTGCCAGCAGCCCGCACAGGGGGCCTCCTAATGAGCAGTTCTTC,CASSPHRGPPNEQFF
TRBJ1-1,TRBV9,-,TRBD1,TGTGCCAGCAGCCCAACTGGGACAGCCGAAGCTTTCTTT,CASSPTGTAEAFF
TRBJ1-1,TRBV12-3/TRBV12-4,-,-,TGTGCCAGCCGAGTGGGGGCCGGGGCTGAAGCTTTCTTT,CASRVGAGAEAFF
TRBJ2-7,TRBV20-1,-,TRBD1,TGCAGTGCCAGCGCTCCAGGGGGAACCTACGAGCAGTACTTC,CSASAPGGTYEQYF
TRBJ1-2,TRBV28,once,-,TGTGCCAGCAGTTTAGCCCTAATCGGATACACCTTC,CASSLALIGYTF
TRBJ2-1,TRBV29-1,-,TRBD2,TGCAGCACCTGGGGGCTTACTAGCGGGAGGGCCGTAGTCGGTGAGCAGTTCTTC,CSTWGLTSGRAVVGEQFF
TRBJ1-3,TRBV6-1,few,TRBD1,TGTGCCAGCAGCGTCACTGGGACAGGGAGAAACACCATATATTTT,CASSVTGTGRNTIYF
TRBJ1-5,TRBV7-2,-,TRBD1,TGTGCCAGCAGCCGCGGCAGGGGGCAAGGTCAGCCCCAGCATTTT,CASSRGRGQGQPQHF
TRBJ1-5,TRBV7-2,-,-,TGTGCCAGCAGCCCCCGACCGGACGCACAGCCCCAGCATTTT,CASSPRPDAQPQHF
TRBJ2-2,TRBV9,-,-,TGTGCCACCACCCACAGGGACACCGGGGAGCTGTTTTTT,CATTHRDTGELFF
TRBJ1-5,TRBV6-5,-,-,TGTGCCAGCAGTTCCCACCGGGCTGGACAGCCCCAGCATTTT,CASSSHRAGQPQHF
TRBJ2-2,TRBV4-1,once,-,TGCGCCAGCAGCCAAACGAATTTCCGGGGCACCGGGGAGCTGTTTTTT,CASSQTNFRGTGELFF
TRBJ2-5,TRBV7-3,-,TRBD2,TGTGCCAGCAGCGCACGGGGGGGCGGGGAGACCCAGTACTTC,CASSARGGGETQYF
TRBJ2-3,TRBV13,-,-,TGTGCCAGGGCGGGACTGAGCACAGATACGCAGTATTTT,CARAGLSTDTQYF
TRBJ2-7,TRBV7-6,-,TRBD1,TGTGCCAGCAGCTCCCGACAGGGGGGGAACTCCTACGAGCAGTACTTC,CASSSRQGGNSYEQYF
TRBJ2-1,TRBV5-4,-,-,TGTGCCAGCAGCTTATCTACTAGCAGCAATGAGCAGTTCTTC,CASSLSTSSNEQFF
TRBJ2-1,TRBV12-3/TRBV12-4,-,TRBD2,TGTGCCAGCAGTTTATTAGGGAGGGAAGTGCAGTTCTTC,CASSLLGREVQFF
TRBJ1-1,TRBV6-5,-,-,TGTGCCAGCAGTTACTCTCTCGCCAGGGCCTCCACTGAAGCTTTCTTT,CASSYSLARASTEAFF
TRBJ1-4,TRBV7-9,-,-,TGTGCCAGCAGCTTGGAGGTCACAACTCGACGCGGTGAAAAACTGTTTTTT,CASSLEVTTRRGEKLFF
TRBJ2-7,TRBV5-1,few,TRBD1,TGCGCCAGCAGCCCCGGGGACAGACCTACCTACGAGCAGTACTTC,CASSPGDRPTYEQYF
TRBJ2-1,TRBV20-1,once,TRBD2,TGCAGTGCTAGTTTGACTAGCGGTGACTCCTACAATGAGCAGTTCTTC,CSASLTSGDSYNEQFF
TRBJ2-1,TRBV7-9,once,TRBD2,TGTGCCAGCAGCCCCGGGACTAGCGGTATCGATGAGCAGTTCTTC,CASSPGTSGIDEQFF
TRBJ1-1,TRBV11-2,-,-,TGTGCCAGCAGCTTAGGGGGGTCGGCTTTCTTT,CASSLGGSAFF
TRBJ1-1,TRBV7-2,-,-,TGTGCCAGCAGGTACGCGGTCATGGGGACCCCATCGATTACTGAAGCTTTCTTT,CASRYAVMGTPSITEAFF